Listed below are T cell receptor beta chains from one sample, sequenced in a study of T cell responses to AZD1222 COVID-19 vaccine. The table came from immunoSEQ multiplex PCR; TCRdb's copy has only in-frame clones and leaves some out. Of around 170,000 clones in the sample, approximately 90% were seen once. This material consisted of peripheral blood, taken on day 0 of AZD1222 vaccination. The receptors shown here come from an adult in good health. Both conserved end residues are part of each CDR3. Fields, in order: D gene, clone size, J gene, V gene, CDR3 protein, CDR3 DNA. The D gene is left open where the match is weak. Size is omitted from some rows. Given values are once, few, many or a class for expanded clones.

d_call: .; clone_size: .; j_call: TRBJ1-2; v_call: TRBV5-1; cdr3_aa: CASSFRGQTDYGYTF; cdr3_nt: TGCGCCAGCAGCTTCCGTGGACAGACCGACTATGGCTACACCTTC
d_call: .; clone_size: .; j_call: TRBJ2-1; v_call: TRBV19; cdr3_aa: CASQPDILSYNEQFF; cdr3_nt: TGTGCCAGCCAACCAGACATCTTGTCCTACAATGAGCAGTTCTTC
d_call: .; clone_size: .; j_call: TRBJ2-7; v_call: TRBV27; cdr3_aa: CASSPSREQYF; cdr3_nt: TGTGCCAGCAGTCCTTCGAGGGAGCAGTACTTC
d_call: .; clone_size: .; j_call: TRBJ1-6; v_call: TRBV28; cdr3_aa: CASSDFPPLHF; cdr3_nt: TGTGCCAGCAGTGACTTTCCCCCCCTCCACTTT
d_call: .; clone_size: once; j_call: TRBJ1-6; v_call: TRBV6-5; cdr3_aa: CASSYRGPNSPLHF; cdr3_nt: TGTGCCAGCAGTTACAGGGGCCCTAATTCACCCCTCCACTTT
d_call: TRBD1; clone_size: .; j_call: TRBJ1-2; v_call: TRBV19; cdr3_aa: CASSPRDRAGYTF; cdr3_nt: TGTGCCAGTAGTCCCCGGGACAGGGCTGGCTACACCTTC
d_call: .; clone_size: .; j_call: TRBJ2-5; v_call: TRBV11-3; cdr3_aa: CASSLAPRETQYF; cdr3_nt: TGTGCCAGCAGCTTAGCGCCACGAGAGACCCAGTACTTC
d_call: .; clone_size: .; j_call: TRBJ1-1; v_call: TRBV12-2; cdr3_aa: CASRLKLGNTEAFF; cdr3_nt: TGTGCAAGTCGCTTAAAGCTGGGGAACACTGAAGCTTTCTTT
d_call: .; clone_size: .; j_call: TRBJ1-1; v_call: TRBV13; cdr3_aa: CASSLEAGRVTEAFF; cdr3_nt: TGTGCCAGCAGCTTAGAGGCAGGGAGGGTCACTGAAGCTTTCTTT
d_call: .; clone_size: once; j_call: TRBJ1-1; v_call: TRBV4-1; cdr3_aa: CASSQELNMNTEAFF; cdr3_nt: TGCGCCAGCAGCCAGGAATTAAACATGAACACTGAAGCTTTCTTT
d_call: .; clone_size: .; j_call: TRBJ1-2; v_call: TRBV3-1/TRBV3-2; cdr3_aa: CASSQLSYGYTF; cdr3_nt: TGTGCCAGCAGCCAACTTTCCTATGGCTACACCTTC
d_call: .; clone_size: .; j_call: TRBJ2-7; v_call: TRBV7-9; cdr3_aa: CASSNQGPGIRSYEQYF; cdr3_nt: TGTGCCAGCAGCAACCAGGGACCAGGCATTCGCTCCTACGAGCAGTACTTC
d_call: .; clone_size: once; j_call: TRBJ1-2; v_call: TRBV3-1/TRBV3-2; cdr3_aa: CASSRPEYSQGYTF; cdr3_nt: TGTGCCAGCAGCCGACCGGAGTATTCGCAGGGCTACACCTTC
d_call: TRBD2; clone_size: .; j_call: TRBJ2-3; v_call: TRBV10-2; cdr3_aa: CASLLGGTSDTQYF; cdr3_nt: TGCGCCAGCCTACTCGGGGGGACCTCAGATACGCAGTATTTT
d_call: .; clone_size: .; j_call: TRBJ2-5; v_call: TRBV27; cdr3_aa: CASSFSRQETQYF; cdr3_nt: TGTGCCAGCAGTTTTTCCAGACAAGAGACCCAGTACTTC
d_call: .; clone_size: few; j_call: TRBJ2-7; v_call: TRBV12-3/TRBV12-4; cdr3_aa: CASSPRFSYEQYF; cdr3_nt: TGTGCCAGCAGTCCCCGATTCTCCTACGAGCAGTACTTC
d_call: .; clone_size: .; j_call: TRBJ2-7; v_call: TRBV24-1; cdr3_aa: CATSEGYEQYF; cdr3_nt: TGTGCCACCAGTGAAGGCTACGAGCAGTACTTC
d_call: .; clone_size: .; j_call: TRBJ2-7; v_call: TRBV11-2; cdr3_aa: CASSLGFSGYEQYF; cdr3_nt: TGTGCCAGCAGCTTAGGGTTTAGCGGATACGAGCAGTACTTC
d_call: .; clone_size: once; j_call: TRBJ1-5; v_call: TRBV4-3; cdr3_aa: CASSQVMAGEVGQPQHF; cdr3_nt: TGCGCCAGCAGCCAAGTCATGGCAGGGGAAGTTGGTCAGCCCCAGCATTTT
d_call: .; clone_size: .; j_call: TRBJ1-4; v_call: TRBV25-1; cdr3_aa: CASSAKTRTNEKLFF; cdr3_nt: TGTGCCAGCAGTGCTAAGACTCGGACTAATGAAAAACTGTTTTTT
d_call: .; clone_size: .; j_call: TRBJ1-1; v_call: TRBV7-8; cdr3_aa: CASSLHMNTEAFF; cdr3_nt: TGTGCCAGCAGCCTACACATGAACACTGAAGCTTTCTTT
d_call: .; clone_size: .; j_call: TRBJ2-4; v_call: TRBV28; cdr3_aa: CASNLPGSPGIQYF; cdr3_nt: TGTGCCAGCAACCTCCCCGGGTCTCCGGGCATTCAGTACTTC
d_call: TRBD2; clone_size: .; j_call: TRBJ2-5; v_call: TRBV18; cdr3_aa: CASSPPELAGGPYKETQYF; cdr3_nt: TGTGCCAGCTCACCGCCAGAACTAGCGGGGGGCCCATACAAAGAGACCCAGTACTTC
d_call: TRBD1; clone_size: .; j_call: TRBJ2-3; v_call: TRBV5-1; cdr3_aa: CASSLRGTGTDTQYF; cdr3_nt: TGCGCCAGCAGCTTACGCGGGACAGGTACAGATACGCAGTATTTT
d_call: TRBD1; clone_size: .; j_call: TRBJ1-6; v_call: TRBV2; cdr3_aa: CASSDTGGIHNSPLHF; cdr3_nt: TGTGCCAGCAGTGATACAGGGGGGATTCATAATTCACCCCTCCACTTT
d_call: TRBD1; clone_size: .; j_call: TRBJ2-7; v_call: TRBV23-1; cdr3_aa: CASSPRDRESYEQYF; cdr3_nt: TGCGCCAGCAGCCCAAGGGACAGGGAATCCTACGAGCAGTACTTC
d_call: .; clone_size: .; j_call: TRBJ1-1; v_call: TRBV7-2; cdr3_aa: CASSSRIGHPEAFF; cdr3_nt: TGTGCCAGCAGCTCCCGGATTGGCCACCCTGAAGCTTTCTTT
d_call: .; clone_size: .; j_call: TRBJ1-1; v_call: TRBV27; cdr3_aa: CASSPGPMNTEAFF; cdr3_nt: TGTGCCAGCAGTCCGGGACCGATGAACACTGAAGCTTTCTTT
d_call: TRBD1; clone_size: .; j_call: TRBJ2-5; v_call: TRBV5-1; cdr3_aa: CASSSGQGPQETQYF; cdr3_nt: TGCGCCAGCAGCTCGGGACAGGGCCCCCAAGAGACCCAGTACTTC
d_call: TRBD2; clone_size: once; j_call: TRBJ2-3; v_call: TRBV9; cdr3_aa: CASSRGLAGQTRDTQYF; cdr3_nt: TGTGCCAGCAGCAGGGGACTAGCGGGACAAACCAGAGATACGCAGTATTTT
d_call: .; clone_size: .; j_call: TRBJ2-2; v_call: TRBV19; cdr3_aa: CASSMPGAHTGELFF; cdr3_nt: TGTGCCAGTAGTATGCCAGGGGCACACACCGGGGAGCTGTTTTTT
d_call: .; clone_size: .; j_call: TRBJ2-5; v_call: TRBV7-9; cdr3_aa: CASTPGWEETQYF; cdr3_nt: TGTGCCAGCACCCCTGGTTGGGAGGAGACCCAGTACTTC
d_call: .; clone_size: .; j_call: TRBJ2-7; v_call: TRBV7-9; cdr3_aa: CASSFSSQGSYEQYF; cdr3_nt: TGTGCCAGCAGCTTTTCCTCTCAAGGATCCTACGAGCAGTACTTC
d_call: .; clone_size: .; j_call: TRBJ2-1; v_call: TRBV23-1; cdr3_aa: CASSQWGGAGPSSYNEQFF; cdr3_nt: TGCGCCAGCAGTCAATGGGGTGGGGCAGGGCCGAGCTCCTACAATGAGCAGTTCTTC
d_call: .; clone_size: .; j_call: TRBJ1-1; v_call: TRBV25-1; cdr3_aa: CASSDRASEAFF; cdr3_nt: TGTGCCAGCAGTGACAGGGCCTCTGAAGCTTTCTTT
d_call: TRBD2; clone_size: .; j_call: TRBJ2-7; v_call: TRBV9; cdr3_aa: CASSARLAGWYEQYF; cdr3_nt: TGTGCCAGCAGCGCGAGACTAGCGGGGTGGTACGAGCAGTACTTC
d_call: .; clone_size: .; j_call: TRBJ2-5; v_call: TRBV18; cdr3_aa: CASSPLGRTEETQYF; cdr3_nt: TGTGCCAGCTCACCACTCGGACGGACCGAAGAGACCCAGTACTTC
d_call: TRBD1; clone_size: .; j_call: TRBJ2-7; v_call: TRBV18; cdr3_aa: CASSHNRGGSSYEQYF; cdr3_nt: TGTGCCAGCTCACACAACAGGGGTGGAAGCTCCTACGAGCAGTACTTC
d_call: .; clone_size: .; j_call: TRBJ2-1; v_call: TRBV19; cdr3_aa: CASSPESSLNEQFF; cdr3_nt: TGTGCCAGTAGTCCAGAAAGCTCCCTCAATGAGCAGTTCTTC
d_call: .; clone_size: .; j_call: TRBJ2-7; v_call: TRBV10-2; cdr3_aa: CASSVTGGAEQYF; cdr3_nt: TGCGCCAGCAGTGTTACAGGAGGGGCCGAGCAGTACTTC
d_call: TRBD1; clone_size: .; j_call: TRBJ1-6; v_call: TRBV2; cdr3_aa: CASSEQGAGSPLHF; cdr3_nt: TGTGCCAGCAGTGAACAGGGGGCAGGTTCACCCCTCCACTTT
d_call: .; clone_size: .; j_call: TRBJ2-5; v_call: TRBV5-1; cdr3_aa: CASSLGRDGPQYF; cdr3_nt: TGCGCCAGCAGCTTGGGTCGGGACGGGCCCCAGTACTTC
d_call: TRBD2; clone_size: .; j_call: TRBJ2-1; v_call: TRBV6-5; cdr3_aa: CASVVAGGDEQFF; cdr3_nt: TGTGCCAGCGTTGTAGCGGGGGGGGATGAGCAGTTCTTC
d_call: TRBD2; clone_size: .; j_call: TRBJ2-1; v_call: TRBV2; cdr3_aa: CAIYGTSGDEQFF; cdr3_nt: TGTGCCATTTACGGGACTAGCGGGGATGAGCAGTTCTTC
d_call: .; clone_size: .; j_call: TRBJ2-1; v_call: TRBV29-1; cdr3_aa: CSVEGGTFSYNEQFF; cdr3_nt: TGCAGCGTTGAGGGCGGGACATTCTCCTACAATGAGCAGTTCTTC
d_call: .; clone_size: .; j_call: TRBJ1-5; v_call: TRBV19; cdr3_aa: CASTRTEGYNQPQHF; cdr3_nt: TGTGCCAGTACGAGGACGGAGGGGTACAATCAGCCCCAGCATTTT
d_call: .; clone_size: .; j_call: TRBJ1-6; v_call: TRBV7-2; cdr3_aa: CASSAWTAENSPLHF; cdr3_nt: TGTGCCAGCAGCGCCTGGACAGCCGAAAATTCACCCCTCCACTTT
d_call: .; clone_size: .; j_call: TRBJ1-1; v_call: TRBV6-5; cdr3_aa: CASSLKQANTEAFF; cdr3_nt: TGTGCCAGCAGTTTAAAACAGGCGAACACTGAAGCTTTCTTT
d_call: .; clone_size: .; j_call: TRBJ1-1; v_call: TRBV7-2; cdr3_aa: CASSRGGGTEAFF; cdr3_nt: TGTGCCAGCAGCCGAGGTGGGGGCACTGAAGCTTTCTTT
d_call: .; clone_size: .; j_call: TRBJ2-6; v_call: TRBV27; cdr3_aa: CASSLFLVVGANVLTF; cdr3_nt: TGTGCCAGCAGTTTGTTTCTGGTTGTTGGGGCCAACGTCCTGACTTTC
d_call: TRBD1; clone_size: .; j_call: TRBJ1-2; v_call: TRBV6-2/TRBV6-3; cdr3_aa: CASSWLLGQINYGYTF; cdr3_nt: TGTGCCAGCAGTTGGTTATTGGGACAGATAAACTATGGCTACACCTTC
d_call: .; clone_size: once; j_call: TRBJ1-4; v_call: TRBV28; cdr3_aa: CASSFSGVSEKLFF; cdr3_nt: TGTGCCAGCAGTTTTTCTGGGGTTTCTGAAAAACTGTTTTTT
d_call: .; clone_size: .; j_call: TRBJ2-1; v_call: TRBV7-2; cdr3_aa: CASSFGGSNNEQFF; cdr3_nt: TGTGCCAGCAGCTTCGGGGGCAGCAACAATGAGCAGTTCTTC
d_call: .; clone_size: .; j_call: TRBJ1-2; v_call: TRBV6-1; cdr3_aa: CASSEVSPNYGYTF; cdr3_nt: TGTGCCAGCAGTGAAGTTAGCCCTAACTATGGCTACACCTTC
d_call: TRBD2; clone_size: .; j_call: TRBJ2-1; v_call: TRBV9; cdr3_aa: CASSVAGGGNEQFF; cdr3_nt: TGTGCCAGCAGCGTAGCTGGGGGGGGCAATGAGCAGTTCTTC
d_call: TRBD2; clone_size: .; j_call: TRBJ2-7; v_call: TRBV11-2; cdr3_aa: CASKRTSGPYEQYF; cdr3_nt: TGTGCCAGCAAGAGAACTAGCGGTCCCTACGAGCAGTACTTC
d_call: TRBD2; clone_size: .; j_call: TRBJ2-5; v_call: TRBV10-2; cdr3_aa: CASSVTSGPLQETQYF; cdr3_nt: TGCGCCAGCAGTGTGACTAGCGGGCCCCTACAAGAGACCCAGTACTTC
d_call: TRBD2; clone_size: .; j_call: TRBJ2-1; v_call: TRBV29-1; cdr3_aa: CSVAVSGGPYNEQFF; cdr3_nt: TGCAGCGTTGCGGTTAGCGGGGGCCCCTACAATGAGCAGTTCTTC
d_call: .; clone_size: once; j_call: TRBJ1-1; v_call: TRBV5-4; cdr3_aa: CASSLAGNTEAFF; cdr3_nt: TGTGCCAGCAGCTTGGCCGGCAACACTGAAGCTTTCTTT